Shown below are 30 T cell receptor beta chains from a single sample sequenced in a study of blood T cells in healthy people across ages. Primers used in a second PCR of roughly 6 to 11 cycles were a sample-barcoded 5' primer and a J-beta primer mix. TCRdb ran MiXCR on the 5' RACE reads and lists one entry per CDR3 protein. The sample yields more than 900,000 distinct CDR3 sequences, approximately 26% seen once. These data were likewise used in another study, on T cells of mothers and their children.

Source material: blood. The receptors originated from a girl aged 2 to 10 in good health.

The rearrangement joins TRBV7-9 to TRBJ2-2; 7 bases align to TRBD1. The J segment lost 5 bases and the V segment lost 1 base, leaving 7 bases of the junction unmatched. The CDR3 consists of 16 residues. The germline V gene encodes CDR1 SEHNR and CDR2 FQNEAQ (reference sequence). The CDR3 DNA follows: TGTGCCAGCAGCTTAGGGAGGACAGGCCGGACCGGGGAGCTGTTTTTT. As protein: CASSLGRTGRTGELFF.

This clonotype was counted between two and nine times. The genes are TRBV4-1 and TRBJ2-1; D is possibly TRBD2 (5 bases). Gene TRBJ2-5 matches the end of the DNA better, so the J call may be wrong. Germline values: CDR1 MGHRA, CDR2 YSYEKL. The CDR3 runs to 13 residues. As DNA, the CDR3 is TGCGCCAGCAGCCAAGGAGGGATTGAGACCCAGTACTTC. Protein sequence: CASSQGGIETQYF.

This clonotype turned up a few times. The chain has TRBV27 and TRBJ2-7; D unclear. The V end was cut by 2 bases, the J end by 2 bases, with 7 bases between. CDR1 and CDR2 (germline): MNHEY, SMNVEV (reference sequence). This CDR3 has 13 amino acids. CDR3 sequence reads: CASSLKSPYEQYF. The DNA of the CDR3 is TGTGCCAGCAGTTTAAAGTCCCCCTACGAGCAGTACTTC.

This clonotype was seen repeatedly, ten times or more. V gene TRBV6-4 combines with J gene TRBJ2-1; 16 bases fit TRBD2. CDR3 length equals 16 residues. Germline loops: CDR1 MRHNA, CDR2 SNTAGT. V gave up 3 bases and J gave up 5 bases; unmatched junction bases: 1. The CDR3 loop reads CASSEGTSGGDNEQFF. CDR3 nucleotide sequence: TGTGCCAGCAGTGAGGGGACTAGCGGGGGGGACAATGAGCAGTTCTTC.

The gene calls are TRBV19 and TRBJ2-5; 12 bases match TRBD2. The DNA end lines up better with TRBJ2-1; the J call may be wrong. The CDR3 is 14 amino acids. Germline lookup yields CDR1 LNHDA and CDR2 SQIVND (reference sequence). CDR3 in amino acids: CASSILAGGAEQFF. The CDR3 DNA reads TGTGCCAGTAGTATCCTAGCGGGAGGGGCTGAGCAGTTCTTC.

This chain uses TRBV7-9 with TRBJ1-2; D is possibly TRBD1 (5 bases). Germline CDR1 reads SEHNR; CDR2 reads FQNEAQ (reference sequence). This CDR3 comprises 12 residues. The V and J ends lost 4 bases and 7 bases respectively, with 10 bases between them. The CDR3 here is CASSSPRGGYTF. The CDR3 nucleotides are TGTGCCAGCAGCTCCCCTAGGGGTGGCTACACCTTC.

This clonotype has only a few counts. This chain links TRBV20-1 with TRBJ2-1, with a weak D call TRBD2 (6 bases). Trimming removed 0 bases from V and 6 bases from J, with 15 bases in between. The length of the CDR3 is 15 residues. Germline-derived CDR1 and CDR2 are DFQATT and SNEGSKA (reference sequence). The CDR3 coding sequence is TGCAGTGCTAGAGATCCGGCTAGCGCCTGCAATGAGCAGTTCTTC. Translating gives CSARDPASACNEQFF.

This clonotype came up a few times. This rearrangement joins TRBV14 to TRBJ2-5; D possibly corresponds to TRBD1 (6 bases). Looked up from germline, CDR1 is SGHDN and CDR2 is FVKESK. CDR3 length equals 16 residues. Trimming stripped 2 bases from V and 0 bases from J, with 13 bases between. CDR3: CASSQWDTRYQETQYF. The CDR3 region has the DNA TGTGCCAGCAGCCAATGGGACACTAGGTACCAAGAGACCCAGTACTTC.

This clonotype was observed a handful of times. V and J are TRBV9 and TRBJ2-1; D not resolved. V dropped 4 bases and J dropped 8 bases, with 10 bases sitting between them. Looked up from germline, CDR1 is SGDLS and CDR2 is YYNGEE. This CDR3 region has 12 residues. The CDR3: CASSPLRHEQFF. The CDR3 DNA is TGTGCCAGCAGCCCCCTGAGGCATGAGCAGTTCTTC. Together with reference TRBV9 and TRBJ2-1, the CDR3 gives the full variable domain: DSGVTQTPKHLITATGQRVTLRCSPRSGDLSVYWYQQSLDQGLQFLIQYYNGEERAKGNILERFSAQQFPDLHSELNLSSLELGDSALYFCASSPLRHEQFFGPGTRLTVL.

The chain carries TRBV9 and TRBJ1-2, with 7 bases aligning to TRBD1. Germline CDR1 and CDR2: SGDLS and YYNGEE. Trimming cost V 0 bases and J 7 bases; bases outside gene matches: 15. CDR3 length: 17 amino acids. The CDR3, as DNA: TGTGCCAGCAGCGTAGGCTCGACAGGGAGTGGGTATGCTGGCTACACCTTC. Its protein is CASSVGSTGSGYAGYTF.

The rearrangement joins TRBV15 to TRBJ2-7, with D unclear. The germline V gene has CDR1 LNHNV and CDR2 YYDKDF (reference sequence). The CDR3 sequence is 14 residues long. Trimming pared 3 bases from V and 4 bases from J, leaving 13 bases between. CDR3 protein: CATSSPYLKYEQYF. The CDR3 nucleotides are TGTGCCACCAGCAGTCCGTACCTGAAATACGAGCAGTACTTC.

The CDR3 sequence is CASSERGDRIYEQYF. CDR3 nucleotide sequence: TGTGCCAGTAGCGAAAGAGGTGACAGGATCTACGAGCAGTACTTC. The chain carries TRBV7-9 and TRBJ2-5, with a weak D call TRBD1 (6 bases). Near its end, the DNA agrees better with TRBJ2-7, so the J call may be wrong. The germline V gene encodes CDR1 SEHNR and CDR2 FQNEAQ (reference sequence). This CDR3 is 15 amino acids long.

V usage is TRBV5-1 and J usage is TRBJ2-3; weak D call: TRBD1 (6 bases). The V gene lost 2 bases and the J gene lost 6 bases, with 16 bases spanning the gap. This CDR3 comprises 15 residues. From germline, CDR1 is SGHRS and CDR2 YFSETQ. This CDR3 reads CASSLIQGDTDTQYF. The CDR3 DNA reads as TGCGCCAGCAGCTTAATACAGGGAGATACGGATACGCAGTATTTT.

This clonotype was counted between two and nine times. The rearrangement uses TRBV4-2 and TRBJ2-5; TRBD2 matches 8 bases. This CDR3 has 19 residues. Germline assignment: CDR1 LGHNA and CDR2 YNFKEQ. V lost 4 bases, J lost 2 bases, and 18 bases stayed unmatched. DNA of the CDR3: TGTGCCAGCAGCCCGCACAGCGGGAGCCCTGATTCACGTCAAGAGACCCAGTACTTC. Translated, it gives CASSPHSGSPDSRQETQYF.

V gene TRBV4-2 combines with J gene TRBJ2-7, with unresolved D. The length of the CDR3 is 16 residues. From germline, CDR1 is LGHNA and CDR2 YNFKEQ. Between the trimmed V and J ends, which lost 2 bases and 6 bases, there was a span of 20 bases. The CDR3 DNA is TGTGCCAGCAGCCAATGGCTCTCGTGGGCCTTTAGCGAGCAGTACTTC. This translates into CASSQWLSWAFSEQYF.

A few counts support this clonotype. The chain employs TRBV14 and TRBJ2-5, with D maybe TRBD2 (5 bases). V lost 4 bases and J 11 bases, leaving 17 bases between the germline ends. CDR1 is SGHDN, CDR2 FVKESK, per germline. The CDR3 runs 13 residues. The CDR3 coding sequence is TGTGCCAGCAGCCTCACCATCCTTGGGGAGCAGTACTTC. Amino acids: CASSLTILGEQYF. The whole variable domain, filled in from reference TRBV14 and TRBJ2-5, reads EAGVTQFPSHSVIEKGQTVTLRCDPISGHDNLYWYRRVMGKEIKFLLHFVKESKQDESGMPNNRFLAERTGGTYSTLKVQPAELEDSGVYFCASSLTILGEQYFGPGTRLLVL.

This clonotype has more than one count but fewer than ten. The chain employs TRBV7-2 and TRBJ2-5; 12 nucleotides agree with TRBD2. There are 16 residues in the CDR3. V lost 5 bases, J lost 4 bases, and 8 bases stayed unmatched. CDR1 SGHTA and CDR2 FQGNSA come from the germline V gene. CDR3 nucleotide sequence: TGTGCCAGCAGCCCCGTGGTACTAGCGGGAGGAGAGACCCAGTACTTC. Translation: CASSPVVLAGGETQYF.

J is TRBJ1-6 and V is TRBV25-1, with a tentative D call TRBD1 (6 bases). Germline CDR1 and CDR2: MGHDK and SYGVNS. The CDR3 is made up of 16 amino acids. V gave up 5 bases and J gave up 7 bases, with 18 bases separating them. The CDR3 protein is CASSSSNRVANSPLHF. The CDR3 nucleotides read TGTGCCAGCAGTTCCTCAAACAGGGTGGCCAATTCACCCCTCCACTTT. The full variable domain, with the rest looked up from reference TRBV25-1 and TRBJ1-6, is EADIYQTPRYLVIGTGKKITLECSQTMGHDKMYWYQQDPGMELHLIHYSYGVNSTEKGDLSSESTVSRIRTEHFPLTLESARPSHTSQYLCASSSSNRVANSPLHFGNGTRLTVT.

As to this clonotype: The junction shows a germline mismatch at one end, possibly a read error. The V gene is TRBV12-3 or TRBV12-4, the J gene TRBJ2-3; 12 positions match TRBD2. The CDR3 contains 16 residues. The CDR3 nucleotides are TGTGCCAGCAACATCTGGACTAGCGGGATCACAGATACGCAGTACTTT. Encoded protein: CASNIWTSGITDTQYF.

This clonotype was seen a few times. V and J are TRBV19 and TRBJ2-3, with 7 bases lining up with TRBD1. This CDR3 is built from 12 residues. Germline V gene data show CDR1 as LNHDA and CDR2 as SQIVND (reference sequence). With 11 bases clipped from V and 3 bases from J, the junction kept 5 bases outside the gene matches. The CDR3: CAPNRGTDTQYF. The CDR3 coding sequence is TGTGCCCCCAACAGGGGTACAGATACGCAGTATTTT.

A few counts support this clonotype. The CDR3 region has the DNA TGTGCCAGCAGTTACTCTATGGGAATGAGCACTGAAGCTTTCTTT. This codes for CASSYSMGMSTEAFF. The rearrangement joins TRBV6-5 to TRBJ1-1; D gene uncertain. V was clipped by 0 bases and J by 4 bases, with 12 bases between them. Looked up from germline, CDR1 is MNHEY and CDR2 is SVGAGI. This CDR3 is 15 amino acids long.

This clonotype occurred a few times. The chain uses TRBV7-2 and TRBJ2-5; a possible D gene is TRBD2 (6 bases). The CDR3 consists of 15 residues. The V and J ends lost 1 base and 4 bases respectively, with 13 bases between them. Germline loops: CDR1 SGHTA, CDR2 FQGNSA. The CDR3 loop reads CASSLDHGRPETQYF. The CDR3 nucleotides are TGTGCCAGCAGCTTAGATCACGGGAGACCAGAGACCCAGTACTTC.

This clonotype was found a few times. The chain combines TRBV19 with TRBJ2-7, with D hard to call. From germline, CDR1 is LNHDA and CDR2 SQIVND (reference sequence). The length of the CDR3 is 13 residues. Trimming removed 5 bases at V and 4 bases at J, with 12 bases between. CDR3 protein: CASSGITGYEQYF. CDR3 sequence (DNA): TGTGCCAGTAGTGGTATTACCGGTTACGAGCAGTACTTC.

The chain carries TRBV29-1 and TRBJ2-2; 10 nucleotides align to TRBD1. CDR1 SQVTM and CDR2 ANQGSEA come from the germline V gene. This CDR3 has 14 residues. CDR3 sequence: CTSGGTGDTGELFF. CDR3 sequence (DNA): TGCACCAGTGGGGGGACAGGGGATACCGGGGAGCTGTTTTTT.

For the CDR3, the DNA is TGTGCCAGCGGCCCGGGGGGAAACATTCAGTACTTC. It codes for CASGPGGNIQYF. This chain links TRBV6-2 or TRBV6-3 with TRBJ2-4, with 7 positions matching TRBD2. This CDR3 spans 12 amino acids. V lost 8 bases, J lost 6 bases, and 4 bases stayed unmatched. Per germline, CDR1 MNHEY and CDR2 SVGEGT.

This chain uses TRBV20-1 with TRBJ1-4; D perhaps matches TRBD1 (5 bases). V was cut by 0 bases and J by 6 bases, with 14 bases left in between. The CDR3 spans 15 residues. CDR1 DFQATT and CDR2 SNEGSKA come from the germline V gene (reference sequence). The CDR3 reads CSARDLRDGDEKLFF. CDR3 DNA sequence: TGCAGTGCTAGAGATCTCCGGGACGGGGATGAAAAACTGTTTTTT.

CDR3: CASSPAPRGGRNEQYF. DNA for the CDR3: TGTGCCAGCAGCCCAGCCCCCAGGGGAGGGAGGAACGAGCAGTACTTC. This chain joins TRBV9 and TRBJ2-7; tentatively, D is TRBD2 (7 bases). V was pared by 4 bases and J by 5 bases, with 22 bases between. In germline, CDR1 is SGDLS, CDR2 YYNGEE. CDR3 size: 16 residues.

The V call is TRBV6-5, the J call TRBJ1-1; 7 positions agree with TRBD1. The junction had 19 bases not matched to a gene; V was cut back by 4 bases and J by 11 bases. The CDR3 loop spans 16 amino acids. From germline, CDR1 is MNHEY and CDR2 SVGAGI. The CDR3 DNA is TGTGCCAGCAGTTCCTTCGTCCGTGACAGGGTTAGAGGGGCTTTCTTT. Translated, it gives CASSSFVRDRVRGAFF.

The rearrangement uses TRBV6-5 and TRBJ2-7; D is uncertain. The CDR3 length is 11 residues. The ends were cut back, 5 bases at V and 5 bases at J, with 7 bases in the middle. Per germline, CDR1 MNHEY and CDR2 SVGAGI. The CDR3 DNA reads TGTGCCAGCAGTCGTAGGGACGAGCAGTACTTC. As protein: CASSRRDEQYF.

The V and J genes are TRBV7-3 and TRBJ2-6; 8 bases line up with TRBD1. The CDR3 has 18 residues. Germline CDR1 reads SGHTA; CDR2 reads FQGTGA. Trimming took 5 bases from V and 4 from J; bases not matched to a gene: 13. The CDR3 DNA is TGTGCCAGCAGCCTCGGGGGCGGACAGGGAACAGGGGCCAACGTCCTGACTTTC. The encoded protein is CASSLGGGQGTGANVLTF. Based on the CDR3 plus reference TRBV7-3 and TRBJ2-6, the full variable domain is GAGVSQTPSNKVTEKGKYVELRCDPISGHTALYWYRQSLGQGPEFLIYFQGTGAADDSGLPNDRFFAVRPEGSVSTLKIQRTERGDSAVYLCASSLGGGQGTGANVLTFGAGSRLTVL.